This T cell receptor beta chain was captured in a study of blood T cells in healthy people across ages. This clonotype was counted a few times. The target antigen is unknown. Findings and limits, study-wide: Long-lived donors had more naive CD4+ cells and higher diversity than aged donors.

It was with a sample-barcoded 5' primer and a J-beta primer mix that a second PCR of roughly 7 to 12 cycles was run. MiXCR was run by TCRdb on the 5' RACE reads, yielding one entry per CDR3 protein. The sample lists approximately 2,000,000 distinct CDR3 sequences; about two fifths were seen once. This CDR3 comprises 16 residues. V lost 4 bases and J lost 8; bases outside the gene matches: 7. The chain joins TRBV12-3 or TRBV12-4 to TRBJ2-1, with 14 bases lining up with TRBD2. Sequencing was carried out using blood. The receptor was derived from a human donor in good health. CDR3 amino acids: CASSSPTSGGADEQFF. The CDR3 DNA follows: TGTGCCAGCAGTTCCCCGACTAGCGGGGGGGCGGATGAGCAGTTCTTC.